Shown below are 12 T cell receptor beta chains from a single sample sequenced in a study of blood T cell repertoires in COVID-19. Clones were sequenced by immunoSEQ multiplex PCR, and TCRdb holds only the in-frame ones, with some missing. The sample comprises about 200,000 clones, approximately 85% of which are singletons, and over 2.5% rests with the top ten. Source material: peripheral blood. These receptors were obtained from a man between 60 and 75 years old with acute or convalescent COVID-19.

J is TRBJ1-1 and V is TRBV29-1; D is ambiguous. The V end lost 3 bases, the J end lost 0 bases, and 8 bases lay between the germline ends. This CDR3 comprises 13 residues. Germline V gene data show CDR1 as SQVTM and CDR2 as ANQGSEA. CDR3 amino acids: CSVESRVNTEAFF. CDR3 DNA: TGCAGCGTTGAGTCTCGGGTGAACACTGAAGCTTTCTTT.

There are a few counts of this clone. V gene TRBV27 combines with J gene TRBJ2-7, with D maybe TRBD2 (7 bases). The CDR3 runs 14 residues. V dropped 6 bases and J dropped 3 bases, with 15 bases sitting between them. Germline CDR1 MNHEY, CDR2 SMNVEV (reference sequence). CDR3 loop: CASSVRGGSYEQYF. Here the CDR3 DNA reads TGTGCCAGCAGCGTCAGGGGCGGGAGCTACGAGCAGTACTTC.

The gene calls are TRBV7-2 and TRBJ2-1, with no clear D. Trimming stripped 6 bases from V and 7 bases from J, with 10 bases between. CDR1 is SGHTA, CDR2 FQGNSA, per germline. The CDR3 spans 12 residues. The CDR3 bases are TGTGCCAGCAGTTACCACTTTAATGAGCAGTTCTTC. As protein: CASSYHFNEQFF.

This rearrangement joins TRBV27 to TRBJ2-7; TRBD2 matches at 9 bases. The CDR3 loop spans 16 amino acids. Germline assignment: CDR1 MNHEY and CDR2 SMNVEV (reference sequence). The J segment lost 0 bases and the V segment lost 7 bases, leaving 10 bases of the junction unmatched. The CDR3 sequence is CASILKAGGLSYEQYF. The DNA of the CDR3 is TGTGCCAGCATCCTCAAAGCGGGAGGCCTCTCCTACGAGCAGTACTTC.

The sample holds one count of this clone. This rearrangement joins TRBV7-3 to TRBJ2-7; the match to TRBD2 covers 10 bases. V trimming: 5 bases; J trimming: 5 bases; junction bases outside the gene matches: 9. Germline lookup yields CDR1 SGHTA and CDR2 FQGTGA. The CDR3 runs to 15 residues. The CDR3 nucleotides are TGTGCCAGCAGCCCAAGCCTAGCGGGAGTCCACGAGCAGTACTTC. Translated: CASSPSLAGVHEQYF.

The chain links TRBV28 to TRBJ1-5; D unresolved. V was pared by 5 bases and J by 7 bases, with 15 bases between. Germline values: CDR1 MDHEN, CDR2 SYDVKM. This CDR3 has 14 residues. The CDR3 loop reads CASSAGGRKQPQHF. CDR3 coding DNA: TGTGCCAGCAGTGCTGGTGGGAGGAAACAGCCCCAGCATTTT.

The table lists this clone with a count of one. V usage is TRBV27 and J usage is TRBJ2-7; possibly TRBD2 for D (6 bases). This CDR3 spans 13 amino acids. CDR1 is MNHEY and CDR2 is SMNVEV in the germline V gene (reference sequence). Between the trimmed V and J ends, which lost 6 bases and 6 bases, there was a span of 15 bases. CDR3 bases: TGTGCCAGCAGCCTGACCACTAGCACCGAGCAGTACTTC. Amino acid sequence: CASSLTTSTEQYF.

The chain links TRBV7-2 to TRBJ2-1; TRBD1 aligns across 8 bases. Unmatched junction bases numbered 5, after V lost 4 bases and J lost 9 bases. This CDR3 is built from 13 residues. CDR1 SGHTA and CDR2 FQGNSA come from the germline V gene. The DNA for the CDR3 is TGTGCCAGCAGCTCGGACAGGGCCAGTGAGCAGTTCTTC. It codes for CASSSDRASEQFF.

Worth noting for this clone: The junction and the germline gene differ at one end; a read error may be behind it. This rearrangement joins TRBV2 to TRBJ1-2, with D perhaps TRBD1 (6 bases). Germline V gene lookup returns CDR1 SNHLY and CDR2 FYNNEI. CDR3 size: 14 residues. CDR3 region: CASSGGGQNYGYTF. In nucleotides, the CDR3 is TGTGCCAGTAGTGGAGGAGGACAGAACTATGGCTACACCTTC. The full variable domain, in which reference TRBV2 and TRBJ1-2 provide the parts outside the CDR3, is EPEVTQTPSHQVTQMGQEVILRCVPISNHLYFYWYRQILGQKVEFLVSFYNNEISEKSEIFDDQFSVERPDGSNFTLKIRSTKLEDSAMYFCASSGGGQNYGYTFGSGTRLTVV.

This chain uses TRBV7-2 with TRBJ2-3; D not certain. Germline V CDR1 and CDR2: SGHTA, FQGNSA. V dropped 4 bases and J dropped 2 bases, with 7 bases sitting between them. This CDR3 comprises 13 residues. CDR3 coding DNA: TGTGCCAGCAGCTCCGCCTACACAGATACGCAGTATTTT. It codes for CASSSAYTDTQYF. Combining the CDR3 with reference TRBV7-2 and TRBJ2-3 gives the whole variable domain GAGVSQSPSNKVTEKGKDVELRCDPISGHTALYWYRQSLGQGLEFLIYFQGNSAPDKSGLPSDRFSAERTGGSVSTLTIQRTQQEDSAVYLCASSSAYTDTQYFGPGTRLTVL.

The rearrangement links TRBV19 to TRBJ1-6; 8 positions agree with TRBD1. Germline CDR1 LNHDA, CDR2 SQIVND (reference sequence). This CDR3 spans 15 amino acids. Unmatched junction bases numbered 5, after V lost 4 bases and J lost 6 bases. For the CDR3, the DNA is TGTGCCAGTAGTAAGGACAGGGCGGCTAATTCACCCCTCCACTTT. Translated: CASSKDRAANSPLHF.

The CDR3 protein is CASSQEEDTGELFF. DNA of the CDR3: TGCGCCAGCAGCCAAGAAGAGGACACCGGGGAGCTGTTTTTT. V usage is TRBV4-3 and J usage is TRBJ2-2; D uncertain. Germline loops: CDR1 LGHNA, CDR2 YSLEER. V was pared by 0 bases and J by 3 bases, with 5 bases between. The CDR3 is 14 amino acids.